The clone carrying this T cell receptor beta chain was seen more than once but under ten times. The antigen remains unidentified. Per the germline V gene, CDR1 is SGHRS and CDR2 is YFSETQ. V gave up 2 bases and J gave up 4 bases, with 14 bases separating them. This CDR3 is 15 amino acids long. Each CDR3 protein is one row after TCRdb ran MiXCR on the 5' RACE reads. The sample contains about 270,000 distinct CDR3 sequences, under 20% of which appear only once. This record comes from a study of T-cell memory formation after mild COVID-19. Whole-study findings and limits: CD4+ contracting clones lay mainly in CM and EM, CD8+ ones in EMRA.

The V gene is TRBV5-1, the J gene TRBJ2-3; maybe TRBD2 (5 bases). What was sequenced was PBMCs or a T cell subset sorted from them (not recorded which). The origin of this receptor is a man between 18 and 29 years old who had mild COVID-19 (a few samples of this study predate the infection). Cell type and time point are not known. The chain's CDR3 is CASSFLGVGADTQYF. The CDR3 bases are TGCGCCAGCAGCTTCCTCGGGGTCGGGGCAGATACGCAGTATTTT.